This is a list of T cell receptor beta chains from one sample in a study of OX40 agonist ivuxolimab in advanced cancers. Sequencing used immunoSEQ multiplex PCR; TCRdb keeps in-frame clones, though not all of them. The sample has 45,000 to 60,000 clones, approximately 90% seen once; the top ten hold 5.4%. The sample in question was CD4+ or CD8+ T cells sorted from blood, obtained in a trial of the OX40 agonist ivuxolimab. All receptors come from an adult with an advanced solid tumor such as melanoma, head and neck, liver or kidney cancer. Both conserved end residues are part of each CDR3. A D gene is named only where the DNA matches it firmly. Rows may omit the clone size; those that give it use once, few, many or a size class.

TRBJ1-2 | TRBV7-2 | NA | once | TGTGCCAGCAGCTTATTACAGGGCAGCTATGGCTACACCTTC | CASSLLQGSYGYTF
TRBJ2-2 | TRBV6-6 | NA | NA | TGTGCCAGCACCTACGGGCATACCGGGGAGCTGTTTTTT | CASTYGHTGELFF
TRBJ2-1 | TRBV7-9 | TRBD2 | NA | TGTGCCAGCATGAGGAGGGCTAGCGGGAAGTACAATGAGCAGTTCTTC | CASMRRASGKYNEQFF
TRBJ2-1 | TRBV27 | TRBD2 | once | TGTGCCAGCAGGGCGGGACTAGCGGACTCCTACAATGAGCAGTTCTTC | CASRAGLADSYNEQFF
TRBJ1-5 | TRBV27 | TRBD1 | NA | TGTGCCAGCAGTTTAAATCCCCGACAGGGAGGCCAGCCCCAGCATTTT | CASSLNPRQGGQPQHF
TRBJ2-5 | TRBV28 | TRBD2 | NA | TGTGCCAGCAGCCCTGTGGGACTAGCGGCAAAAGAGACCCAGTACTTC | CASSPVGLAAKETQYF
TRBJ2-7 | TRBV2 | TRBD2 | NA | TGTGCCAGCAGGGCACTAGCGGGAGGGCTGGGGGAGCAGTACTTC | CASRALAGGLGEQYF
TRBJ2-7 | TRBV28 | TRBD1 | once | TGTGCCAGCAGGCGACAGGGCACCTACGAGCAGTACTTC | CASRRQGTYEQYF
TRBJ1-4 | TRBV30 | NA | NA | TGTGCCTGGAGTCTCGGGATCACAAATGAAAAACTGTTTTTT | CAWSLGITNEKLFF
TRBJ1-5 | TRBV6-1 | TRBD1 | NA | TGTGCCAGCATCGGAGGGACAGGGGGCAATCAGCCCCAGCATTTT | CASIGGTGGNQPQHF
TRBJ2-3 | TRBV11-2 | TRBD2 | NA | TGTGCCAGCAGCCTTACCCTAATGGGGAGGGCCTTAGATACGCAGTATTTT | CASSLTLMGRALDTQYF
TRBJ2-7 | TRBV7-9 | NA | NA | TGTGCCAGCATCCACGGGCAGGGGAGCTCCTACGAGCAGTACTTC | CASIHGQGSSYEQYF
TRBJ2-6 | TRBV4-3 | NA | NA | TGCGCCAGCAGCCTCTCTGGGGCCAACGTCCTGACTTTC | CASSLSGANVLTF
TRBJ2-2 | TRBV7-3 | TRBD2 | NA | TGTGCCAGCAGCGTCCCGGGACTAGGCGGCTCCGGGGAGCTGTTTTTT | CASSVPGLGGSGELFF
TRBJ2-3 | TRBV5-4 | NA | NA | TGTGCCAGCAACTCTCGGGGATCCACAGATACGCAGTATTTT | CASNSRGSTDTQYF
TRBJ2-7 | TRBV27 | TRBD1 | NA | TGTGCCAGCCGCCGCCGGACAGGGGTCTACGAGCAGTACTTC | CASRRRTGVYEQYF
TRBJ2-3 | TRBV7-3 | NA | NA | TGTGCCAGCAGCTTGGGAGTTAGTAGGGTCGCAGATACGCAGTATTTT | CASSLGVSRVADTQYF
TRBJ2-3 | TRBV11-2 | TRBD2 | NA | TGTGCCAGCAGCTCCTCCGCGGGAGGGCCGACAGATACGCAGTATTTT | CASSSSAGGPTDTQYF
TRBJ2-2 | TRBV7-2 | TRBD1 | NA | TGTGCCAGCAGTTTAACAGGGGTGAACACCGGGGAGCTGTTTTTT | CASSLTGVNTGELFF
TRBJ1-1 | TRBV29-1 | NA | NA | TGCAGCGTTGAAGTATTCTCTGGGGTACTGAACACTGAAGCTTTCTTT | CSVEVFSGVLNTEAFF
TRBJ2-7 | TRBV6-6 | TRBD2 | NA | TGTGCCAGCAGTCGTATAGCGGGAGCAGCCTACGAGCAGTACTTC | CASSRIAGAAYEQYF
TRBJ2-2 | TRBV5-1 | NA | NA | TGCGCCAGCAGCCCTGGAGCCCGTCCGGGGGCTTACACCGGGGAGCTGTTTTTT | CASSPGARPGAYTGELFF
TRBJ2-7 | TRBV11-2 | NA | NA | TGTGCCAGCAGCTTAGTCCCAGGTCCCTACGAGCAGTACTTC | CASSLVPGPYEQYF
TRBJ1-3 | TRBV18 | TRBD1 | NA | TGTGCCAGCTCAACAGGGGTCTCTGGAAACACCATATATTTT | CASSTGVSGNTIYF
TRBJ2-7 | TRBV27 | TRBD2 | NA | TGTGCCAGCAGTCCAAGCGGGAGGGGATGGGAGCAGTACTTC | CASSPSGRGWEQYF
TRBJ1-5 | TRBV6-1 | NA | once | TGTGCCAGCAGTGAAGCATTACACAGAAGCAATCAGCCCCAGCATTTT | CASSEALHRSNQPQHF
TRBJ1-3 | TRBV11-2 | TRBD1 | NA | TGTGCCAGCAGTTCCTCTCGGGACAGCCTTAGGAACACCATATATTTT | CASSSSRDSLRNTIYF
TRBJ1-1 | TRBV19 | NA | NA | TGTGCCAGTAGTAGCTACAGGGTGAACACTGAAGCTTTCTTT | CASSSYRVNTEAFF
TRBJ2-5 | TRBV5-1 | TRBD2 | NA | TGCGCCAGCAGCTTTGGAGATTTACTAGCGGGGAACCCCCGGGAGACCCAGTACTTC | CASSFGDLLAGNPRETQYF
TRBJ2-1 | TRBV18 | NA | once | TGTGCCAGCTCTCCAGGGCTAGCGACCTTAAATGAGCAGTTCTTC | CASSPGLATLNEQFF
TRBJ2-5 | TRBV6-6 | TRBD2 | NA | TGTGCCAGCAGCATGGGACTAGCGGGATCGCAAGAGACCCAGTACTTC | CASSMGLAGSQETQYF
TRBJ2-3 | TRBV4-3 | NA | NA | TGCGCCAGCAGCCATGGACAGTCTAGCACAGATACGCAGTATTTT | CASSHGQSSTDTQYF
TRBJ1-1 | TRBV28 | TRBD1 | NA | TGTGCCAGCAGACGGGACAGGGGGCGTAGGACTGAAGCCTTCTTT | CASRRDRGRRTEAFF
TRBJ1-2 | TRBV7-2 | TRBD1 | NA | TGTGCCAGCAGCTCAGGGACCGGGACAGGCCTATATGGCTACACCTTC | CASSSGTGTGLYGYTF
TRBJ1-5 | TRBV5-5 | TRBD1 | NA | TGTGCCAGCAGCCGCTGGACAGGCAATGATCAGCCCCAGCATTTT | CASSRWTGNDQPQHF
TRBJ2-1 | TRBV27 | TRBD2 | NA | TGTGCCAGCAGTCCAATAGCGGGAGGCTACAATGAGCAGTTCTTC | CASSPIAGGYNEQFF
TRBJ1-5 | TRBV5-5 | NA | NA | TGTGCCAGCAGCTCCAAGACAGGTATTAAACCCCAGCATTTT | CASSSKTGIKPQHF
TRBJ2-5 | TRBV5-1 | TRBD2 | NA | TGCGCCAGCAGCTTGGGACTAGCGGGGTACCAAGAGACCCAGTACTTC | CASSLGLAGYQETQYF
TRBJ2-5 | TRBV5-4 | TRBD2 | NA | TGTGCCAGCAGCTTGCCCTCTAGCGGGAGGGCGGGAGAGACCCAGTACTTC | CASSLPSSGRAGETQYF
TRBJ1-1 | TRBV19 | NA | NA | TGTGCCAGTAGTATAGGGAACAGGCCGTACACTGAAGCTTTCTTT | CASSIGNRPYTEAFF
TRBJ2-7 | TRBV7-9 | NA | NA | TGTGCCAGCAGCATACCTAGGGGGGCCCTCTCCGAGCAGTACTTC | CASSIPRGALSEQYF
TRBJ1-1 | TRBV19 | NA | NA | TGTGCCAGTAGTCCCGACAGGAGGACTGAAGCTTTCTTT | CASSPDRRTEAFF
TRBJ2-2 | TRBV5-1 | TRBD2 | NA | TGCGCCAGCAGCCCGACTAGCGGGACGCTGAACACCGGGGAGCTGTTTTTT | CASSPTSGTLNTGELFF
TRBJ1-5 | TRBV11-3 | NA | NA | TGTGCCAGCAGCTTAGGACTTCGTGGCAGGCTAATCGAGCCCCAGCATTTT | CASSLGLRGRLIEPQHF
TRBJ2-3 | TRBV7-9 | TRBD2 | NA | TGTGCCAGCAGCCTGGAAACTAGCGGGGGACGCACAGATACGCAGTATTTT | CASSLETSGGRTDTQYF